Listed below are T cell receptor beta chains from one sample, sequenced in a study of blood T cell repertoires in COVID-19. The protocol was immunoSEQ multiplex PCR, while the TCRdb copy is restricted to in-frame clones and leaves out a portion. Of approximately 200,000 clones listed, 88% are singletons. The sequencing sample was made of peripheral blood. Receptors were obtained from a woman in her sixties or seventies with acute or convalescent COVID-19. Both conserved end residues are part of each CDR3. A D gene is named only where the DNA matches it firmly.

CDR3 protein: CASSLNSLREQYF; D gene: NA; V gene: TRBV3-1/TRBV3-2; J gene: TRBJ2-7
CDR3 protein: CASSSRQAYYEQYF; D gene: NA; V gene: TRBV6-5; J gene: TRBJ2-7
CDR3 protein: CASSSSGQETQYF; D gene: NA; V gene: TRBV19; J gene: TRBJ2-5
CDR3 protein: CASSQDARVIYGYTF; D gene: NA; V gene: TRBV4-3; J gene: TRBJ1-2
CDR3 protein: CASSGTGSEETQYF; D gene: NA; V gene: TRBV5-8; J gene: TRBJ2-5
CDR3 protein: CASSLAHGGGTEKLFF; D gene: TRBD1; V gene: TRBV5-1; J gene: TRBJ1-4
CDR3 protein: CASKRTSGSPDSYNEQFF; D gene: TRBD2; V gene: TRBV27; J gene: TRBJ2-1
CDR3 protein: CASSLGLPPDTQYF; D gene: NA; V gene: TRBV4-2; J gene: TRBJ2-3
CDR3 protein: CASSLQGPYEQYF; D gene: NA; V gene: TRBV12-3/TRBV12-4; J gene: TRBJ2-7
CDR3 protein: CASSPTDRADTIYF; D gene: TRBD1; V gene: TRBV18; J gene: TRBJ1-3
CDR3 protein: CASSLTVAGFSTDTQYF; D gene: TRBD2; V gene: TRBV5-4; J gene: TRBJ2-3
CDR3 protein: CASSSGTSLYEQYF; D gene: NA; V gene: TRBV21-1; J gene: TRBJ2-7
CDR3 protein: CASSLPRAGKQETQYF; D gene: NA; V gene: TRBV5-5; J gene: TRBJ2-5
CDR3 protein: CASSLAPGQGTEAFF; D gene: TRBD1; V gene: TRBV7-2; J gene: TRBJ1-1
CDR3 protein: CASSLEGGGQASGNTIYF; D gene: TRBD1; V gene: TRBV11-2; J gene: TRBJ1-3
CDR3 protein: CASSLRFGQPQHF; D gene: NA; V gene: TRBV7-3; J gene: TRBJ1-5
CDR3 protein: CASSQSGGEGLSKNIQYF; D gene: TRBD2; V gene: TRBV6-6; J gene: TRBJ2-4
CDR3 protein: CASSLAGTEGYTF; D gene: TRBD1; V gene: TRBV5-1; J gene: TRBJ1-2
CDR3 protein: CATSRGRTRGTDTQYF; D gene: TRBD2; V gene: TRBV15; J gene: TRBJ2-3
CDR3 protein: CASSYLGQNTEAFF; D gene: NA; V gene: TRBV6-2/TRBV6-3; J gene: TRBJ1-1
CDR3 protein: CASSLAQGGPQHF; D gene: NA; V gene: TRBV12-3/TRBV12-4; J gene: TRBJ1-5
CDR3 protein: CASSVRSGTGGPGELFF; D gene: TRBD1; V gene: TRBV9; J gene: TRBJ2-2
CDR3 protein: CASSLGQPEGNTIYF; D gene: NA; V gene: TRBV7-9; J gene: TRBJ1-3
CDR3 protein: CASSFRQSVDGELFF; D gene: NA; V gene: TRBV5-5; J gene: TRBJ2-2
CDR3 protein: CASSLVVMTRGTEAFF; D gene: NA; V gene: TRBV5-6; J gene: TRBJ1-1
CDR3 protein: CASSPYTGGETEAFF; D gene: TRBD1; V gene: TRBV18; J gene: TRBJ1-1
CDR3 protein: CASSIGLWETQYF; D gene: NA; V gene: TRBV19; J gene: TRBJ2-5
CDR3 protein: CASSYSGLAGGYEQYF; D gene: TRBD2; V gene: TRBV6-5; J gene: TRBJ2-7
CDR3 protein: CASSMDILSGNTIYF; D gene: NA; V gene: TRBV19; J gene: TRBJ1-3
CDR3 protein: CASSPRAGGRLGDEQFF; D gene: TRBD2; V gene: TRBV7-8; J gene: TRBJ2-1
CDR3 protein: CASSLNGGSNEKLFF; D gene: NA; V gene: TRBV13; J gene: TRBJ1-4
CDR3 protein: CAWSVPLATNEKLFF; D gene: NA; V gene: TRBV30; J gene: TRBJ1-4
CDR3 protein: CASSEGQARYSNQPQHF; D gene: TRBD1; V gene: TRBV6-1; J gene: TRBJ1-5
CDR3 protein: CASFPTRNTEAFF; D gene: NA; V gene: TRBV18; J gene: TRBJ1-1
CDR3 protein: CASSPQQAYEQYF; D gene: NA; V gene: TRBV19; J gene: TRBJ2-7
CDR3 protein: CASSVGVTGELFF; D gene: NA; V gene: TRBV9; J gene: TRBJ2-2
CDR3 protein: CASSHPDLYEQYF; D gene: NA; V gene: TRBV28; J gene: TRBJ2-7
CDR3 protein: CASSEASTVNSPLHF; D gene: NA; V gene: TRBV2; J gene: TRBJ1-6
CDR3 protein: CASRRGTTNEKLFF; D gene: NA; V gene: TRBV28; J gene: TRBJ1-4
CDR3 protein: CASSESGQGKNIQYF; D gene: TRBD1; V gene: TRBV10-1; J gene: TRBJ2-4
CDR3 protein: CASNRDYQGANTGELFF; D gene: TRBD2; V gene: TRBV7-2; J gene: TRBJ2-2
CDR3 protein: CASSLRTSGSSEQYF; D gene: TRBD2; V gene: TRBV14; J gene: TRBJ2-7
CDR3 protein: CASSLARGSETQYF; D gene: NA; V gene: TRBV6-2/TRBV6-3; J gene: TRBJ2-5